The 21 T cell receptor beta chains presented below share a single source sample, sequenced in a study of blood T cell repertoires in COVID-19. The protocol was immunoSEQ multiplex PCR, while the TCRdb copy is restricted to in-frame clones and leaves out a portion. In the table there are approximately 69,000 clones, nearly 90% of which are singletons. The source material was peripheral blood. These receptors all stem from a middle-aged man with acute or convalescent COVID-19.

The chain has TRBV7-9 and TRBJ1-6; 9 positions match TRBD1. V was pared by 6 bases and J by 7 bases, with 4 bases of the junction left unmatched. The CDR3 loop spans 14 amino acids. Per germline, CDR1 SEHNR and CDR2 FQNEAQ (reference sequence). This CDR3 is CASSQTGGNSPLHF. The DNA for the CDR3 is TGTGCCAGCAGTCAAACAGGGGGCAATTCACCCCTCCACTTT.

The chain joins TRBV7-6 to TRBJ2-7, with TRBD1 matching 8 bases. Trimming at V came to 0 bases and at J to 2 bases, leaving 9 bases not matched to a gene. This CDR3 spans 17 amino acids. Germline V gene lookup returns CDR1 SGHVS and CDR2 FNYEAQ. Here the CDR3 reads CASSLAGQGAVAYEQYF. CDR3 DNA sequence: TGTGCCAGCAGCTTAGCTGGCCAGGGGGCGGTTGCCTACGAGCAGTACTTC.

V is TRBV9 and J is TRBJ1-3, with TRBD1 as a possible D gene (6 bases). Germline CDR1 is SGDLS and CDR2 is YYNGEE. CDR3 length equals 15 residues. Between the trimmed V and J ends, which lost 1 base and 4 bases, there was a span of 12 bases. The CDR3 loop reads CASSVSGAYGNTIYF. The CDR3 region has the DNA TGTGCCAGCAGCGTATCAGGGGCTTACGGAAACACCATATATTTT.

The V gene is TRBV30, the J gene TRBJ2-7; D call uncertain. The CDR3 consists of 13 residues. Germline values: CDR1 GTSNPN, CDR2 SVGIG (reference sequence). Trimming removed 0 bases at V and 2 bases at J, with 8 bases between. CDR3 in DNA: TGTGCCTGGAGTGTCAAAAGCCCCTACGAGCAGTACTTC. Amino acid sequence: CAWSVKSPYEQYF.

The chain uses TRBV9 and TRBJ2-3, with 7 bases identical to TRBD1. Trimming removed 5 bases from V and 1 base from J; junction bases left unmatched: 10. Germline loops: CDR1 SGDLS, CDR2 YYNGEE. There are 16 residues in the CDR3. CDR3: CASRKPQGDGTDTQYF. The CDR3 nucleotides are TGTGCCAGCAGGAAACCTCAGGGGGATGGCACAGATACGCAGTATTTT.

The V and J genes are TRBV5-8 and TRBJ1-5; D remains ambiguous. Trimming left V 0 bases short and J 0 bases short, with 7 bases between. CDR1 is SGHTS, CDR2 YDEGEE, per germline. CDR3 length: 15 amino acids. The CDR3 DNA follows: TGTGCCAGCAGCTTGGCGACTTATAGCAATCAGCCCCAGCATTTT. The encoded protein is CASSLATYSNQPQHF.

The rearrangement uses TRBV6-5 and TRBJ1-2, with a tentative D call TRBD1 (5 bases). The CDR3 consists of 14 residues. V was cut by 0 bases and J by 8 bases, with 13 bases left in between. Germline CDR1 and CDR2: MNHEY and SVGAGI. CDR3 sequence: CASSYSRGRDGYTF. DNA for the CDR3: TGTGCCAGCAGTTACTCCCGGGGGAGGGACGGCTACACCTTC.

The chain joins TRBV7-2 to TRBJ2-1; TRBD2 matches at 11 bases. CDR1 is SGHTA and CDR2 is FQGNSA in the germline V gene. V was pared by 5 bases and J by 9 bases, with 18 bases of the junction left unmatched. The CDR3 extends over 18 amino acids. Here the CDR3 DNA reads TGTGCCAGCAGCCAAGAGGCTAGCGGGGGGCCTCTTCGGCGTGAGCAGTTCTTC. This codes for CASSQEASGGPLRREQFF.

This clone was seen once. This chain links TRBV21-1 with TRBJ2-7; the D call of TRBD1 is as the table states it, not checked on the DNA. TRBV21-1 counts as a pseudogene. CDR3 length: 13 amino acids. The CDR3 nucleotides are TGTGCCAGAGGACAGGGTGGATACTACGAGCAGTACTTC. It encodes CARGQGGYYEQYF.

The chain links TRBV7-2 to TRBJ2-2; possibly TRBD1 for D (6 bases). CDR1 SGHTA and CDR2 FQGNSA come from the germline V gene. The CDR3 consists of 14 residues. V was cut by 6 bases and J by 6 bases, with 14 bases left in between. The CDR3 region has the DNA TGTGCCAGCAGTCCAAGCACAGGGTCCGGGGAGCTGTTTTTT. Amino acid sequence: CASSPSTGSGELFF.

CDR3 nucleotides: TGTGCCAGCAAGACAGCTATGAACACTGAAGCTTTCTTT. It is translated as CASKTAMNTEAFF. The genes are TRBV28 and TRBJ1-1, with D possibly being TRBD1 (5 bases). This CDR3 contains 13 residues. Trimming cost V 7 bases and J 0 bases, with 9 bases left between them. Germline V gene data show CDR1 as MDHEN and CDR2 as SYDVKM.

J is TRBJ2-3 and V is TRBV7-8; a possible D gene is TRBD2 (6 bases). V was cut by 5 bases and J by 0 bases, with 18 bases left in between. The germline V gene has CDR1 SGHVS and CDR2 FQNEAQ. The CDR3 extends over 17 amino acids. Here the CDR3 DNA reads TGTGCCAGCAGCCCCCGGCCCGGGGGAAGTAGCACAGATACGCAGTATTTT. This sequence encodes CASSPRPGGSSTDTQYF.

This rearrangement joins TRBV6-5 to TRBJ2-1, with 11 bases identical to TRBD2. The CDR3 spans 15 residues. V shed 10 bases and J 8 bases; nucleotides not matched to a gene: 13. In germline, CDR1 is MNHEY, CDR2 SVGAGI. The CDR3 spells CATRRTSGPLDEQFF. CDR3 DNA sequence: TGTGCCACCAGACGGACTAGCGGGCCTCTTGATGAGCAGTTCTTC.

The chain is built from TRBV24-1 and TRBJ2-7, with D possibly matching TRBD1 (6 bases). This CDR3 is built from 15 residues. Germline loops: CDR1 KGHDR, CDR2 SFDVKD. Trimming stripped 3 bases from V and 0 bases from J, with 11 bases between. CDR3 DNA: TGTGCCACCAGTGATGCCGGGACATCCTCCTACGAGCAGTACTTC. Translated: CATSDAGTSSYEQYF.

The rearrangement uses TRBV12-3 or TRBV12-4 and TRBJ2-3, with 7 bases identical to TRBD2. Losses at the gene ends were 5 bases for V and 6 bases for J; bases not matched to a gene: 5. CDR3 length equals 13 residues. The CDR3 sequence: CASSSGAGDTQYF. Written as DNA, the CDR3 is TGTGCCAGCAGTAGCGGGGCCGGGGATACGCAGTATTTT.

The chain links TRBV3-1 (or the pseudogene TRBV3-2) to TRBJ2-7; 7 bases match TRBD1. This CDR3 comprises 14 residues. Trimming at V came to 4 bases and at J to 1 base, leaving 4 bases not matched to a gene. Germline CDR1 LGHDT, CDR2 YNNKEL (reference sequence). CDR3 DNA: TGTGCCAGCAGCCGCACGACAGGGTCCTACGAGCAGTACTTC. Its protein product is CASSRTTGSYEQYF.

Only one count was recorded for this clone. V and J are TRBV3-1 (or the pseudogene TRBV3-2) and TRBJ1-2; D not certain. The CDR3 runs 12 residues. Germline V gives CDR1 LGHDT, CDR2 YNNKEL (reference sequence). V was trimmed by 0 bases and J by 8 bases, leaving 7 bases between them. CDR3 sequence (DNA): TGTGCCAGCAGCCAAGATGGGAGCGGCTACACCTTC. This sequence encodes CASSQDGSGYTF.

The gene calls are TRBV6-5 and TRBJ1-3; unclear D gene. CDR3 length: 16 amino acids. Germline-derived CDR1 and CDR2 are MNHEY and SVGAGI. Trimming shortened V by 0 bases and J by 0 bases, and 9 bases separated the two germline ends. The CDR3 sequence: CASSYSKTPSGNTIYF. CDR3 DNA sequence: TGTGCCAGCAGTTACTCGAAGACACCCTCTGGAAACACCATATATTTT.

J is TRBJ1-6 and V is TRBV5-1; D gene uncertain. This CDR3 is built from 16 residues. Germline values: CDR1 SGHRS, CDR2 YFSETQ. The V end lost 0 bases, the J end lost 5 bases, and 12 bases lay between the germline ends. The CDR3 DNA reads as TGCGCCAGCAGCTTGGTCGGGGTTGGTGATAATTCACCCCTCCACTTT. Protein: CASSLVGVGDNSPLHF.

There are a few counts of this clone. The DNA for the CDR3 is TGTGCCAGCAGCTTCCCCGTAACCGGCAGGGCGAAGGAGTCCGGGGAGCTGTTTTTT. This encodes CASSFPVTGRAKESGELFF. V gene TRBV7-9 combines with J gene TRBJ2-2; weak D call: TRBD1 (5 bases). Germline V gene data show CDR1 as SEHNR and CDR2 as FQNEAQ (reference sequence). The CDR3 spans 19 residues. V shed 3 bases and J shed 6 bases, with 26 bases lying between them. Using reference TRBV7-9 and TRBJ2-2 for the parts outside the CDR3, the full variable domain is DTGVSQNPRHKITKRGQNVTFRCDPISEHNRLYWYRQTLGQGPEFLTYFQNEAQLEKSRLLSDRFSAERPKGSFSTLEIQRTEQGDSAMYLCASSFPVTGRAKESGELFFGEGSRLTVL.

The CDR3 reads CASSPFRDSISYEQYF. DNA for the CDR3: TGTGCCAGCTCACCATTCCGGGACAGCATCTCCTACGAGCAGTACTTC. V is TRBV18 and J is TRBJ2-7; 7 bases match TRBD1. The CDR3 runs 16 residues. Germline values: CDR1 KGHSH, CDR2 LQKENI. Germline trimming cut 2 bases from V and 0 bases from J; bases unmatched to any gene: 7.